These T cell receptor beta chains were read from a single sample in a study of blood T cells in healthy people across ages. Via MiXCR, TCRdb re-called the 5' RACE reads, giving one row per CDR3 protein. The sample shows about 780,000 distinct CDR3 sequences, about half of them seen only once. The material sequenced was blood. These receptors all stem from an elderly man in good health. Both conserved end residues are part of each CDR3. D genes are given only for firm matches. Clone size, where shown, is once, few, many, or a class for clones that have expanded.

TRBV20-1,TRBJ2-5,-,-,CSAGPTGRQETQYF,TGCAGTGCTGGACCGACAGGGAGGCAAGAGACCCAGTACTTC
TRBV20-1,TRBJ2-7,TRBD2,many,CSARPWTSGRAFEQYF,TGCAGTGCTAGGCCTTGGACTAGCGGGAGGGCCTTCGAGCAGTACTTC
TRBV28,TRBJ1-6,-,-,CASSLRAANSPLHF,TGTGCCAGCAGTTTAAGGGCAGCTAATTCACCCCTCCACTTT
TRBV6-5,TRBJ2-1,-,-,CASSYSTTSYNEQFF,TGTGCCAGCAGTTACTCGACCACCTCCTACAATGAGCAGTTCTTC
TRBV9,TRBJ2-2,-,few,CASSVVASGAGELFF,TGTGCCAGCAGCGTAGTAGCCTCAGGGGCCGGGGAGCTGTTTTTT
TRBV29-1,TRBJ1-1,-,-,CSVARARTEAFF,TGCAGCGTTGCGAGGGCTAGGACTGAAGCTTTCTTT
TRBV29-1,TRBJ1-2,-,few,CSVDRQTYGYTF,TGCAGCGTTGACCGGCAGACCTATGGCTACACCTTC
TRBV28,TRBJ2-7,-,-,CASSSGGTRGVYQYF,TGTGCCAGCAGTTCTGGTGGGACCCGCGGGGTCTACCAGTACTTC
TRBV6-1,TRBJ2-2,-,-,CASSTHRDPSVNTGELFF,TGTGCCAGCAGTACCCACCGGGACCCATCCGTGAACACCGGGGAGCTGTTTTTT
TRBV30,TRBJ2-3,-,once,CAWNVQDTQYF,TGTGCCTGGAATGTACAAGATACGCAGTATTTT
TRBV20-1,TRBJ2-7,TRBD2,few,CSADGRAGKNEQYF,TGCAGTGCCGACGGACGAGCGGGGAAAAACGAGCAGTACTTC
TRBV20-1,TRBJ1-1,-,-,CSADWTREAFF,TGCAGTGCTGATTGGACAAGAGAAGCTTTCTTT
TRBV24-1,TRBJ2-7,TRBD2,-,CATICKAGLAYHEQYF,TGTGCCACCATTTGCAAGGCCGGACTAGCTTACCACGAGCAGTACTTC
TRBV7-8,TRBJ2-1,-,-,CASSWQSYNEQFF,TGTGCCAGCAGCTGGCAATCCTACAATGAGCAGTTCTTC
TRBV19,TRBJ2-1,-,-,CASSIAGFSYNEQFF,TGTGCCAGTAGTATAGCAGGTTTCTCCTACAATGAGCAGTTCTTC
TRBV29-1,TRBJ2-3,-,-,CSVEDGGYTQYF,TGCAGCGTTGAAGATGGTGGCTATACGCAGTATTTT
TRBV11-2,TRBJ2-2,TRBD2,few,CASSLDLTSGSTRTGELFF,TGTGCCAGCAGCTTAGATCTGACTAGCGGGAGTACTCGCACCGGGGAGCTGTTTTTT
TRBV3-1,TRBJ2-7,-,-,CASSQEGIAAGQYF,TGTGCCAGCAGCCAAGAGGGGATAGCTGCGGGGCAGTACTTC